This is a list of T cell receptor beta chains from one sample in a study of technical replicates of blood from several donors. Assay: immunoSEQ multiplex PCR; the TCRdb copy retains only in-frame clones and omits some. This sample has approximately 80,000 clones, with 91% found just once. The sequenced material came from T cells isolated from PBMCs. The source of these receptors is a human donor in good health. Both conserved end residues are part of each CDR3. A D gene is named only where the DNA matches it firmly. Clone size appears in some rows only: once, few, many, or a class for an expanded clone.

J gene: TRBJ2-6
clone size: NA
CDR3 length: 14
V gene: TRBV19
D gene: NA
CDR3 DNA: TGTGCCAGTCTACAGCTATCTGGGGCCAACGTCCTGACTTTC
CDR3 protein: CASLQLSGANVLTF

J gene: TRBJ2-7
clone size: NA
CDR3 length: 16
V gene: TRBV11-1
D gene: TRBD2
CDR3 DNA: TGTGCCAGCAGCTTAGGTACTAGCGGGGTCTCCTACGAGCAGTACTTC
CDR3 protein: CASSLGTSGVSYEQYF

J gene: TRBJ1-5
clone size: once
CDR3 length: 18
V gene: TRBV7-9
D gene: NA
CDR3 DNA: TGTGCCAGCAGCTTAGCGGGAAGGGCAGGGAAGGACAATCAGCCCCAGCATTTT
CDR3 protein: CASSLAGRAGKDNQPQHF

J gene: TRBJ2-2
clone size: NA
CDR3 length: 17
V gene: TRBV5-1
D gene: NA
CDR3 DNA: TGCGCCAGCAGACTCATACCGGGGGTATATACAACCGGGGAGCTGTTTTTT
CDR3 protein: CASRLIPGVYTTGELFF

J gene: TRBJ2-7
clone size: NA
CDR3 length: 14
V gene: TRBV19
D gene: NA
CDR3 DNA: TGTGCCAGTAGTGCCTCCCCTAAGCCCTACGAGCAGTACTTC
CDR3 protein: CASSASPKPYEQYF

J gene: TRBJ1-6
clone size: NA
CDR3 length: 14
V gene: TRBV10-1
D gene: TRBD1
CDR3 DNA: TGCGCCAGCAGTGTTGGACAGGTGGATTCACCCCTCCACTTT
CDR3 protein: CASSVGQVDSPLHF

J gene: TRBJ1-1
clone size: NA
CDR3 length: 16
V gene: TRBV7-9
D gene: TRBD1
CDR3 DNA: TGTGCCAGCAGCTCCCACAGGGGAAACATGAACACTGAAGCTTTCTTT
CDR3 protein: CASSSHRGNMNTEAFF

J gene: TRBJ1-3
clone size: NA
CDR3 length: 16
V gene: TRBV5-1
D gene: TRBD1
CDR3 DNA: TGCGCCACCCGCCGGGACAGTGTTTCCTCTGGAAACACCATATATTTT
CDR3 protein: CATRRDSVSSGNTIYF

J gene: TRBJ1-5
clone size: NA
CDR3 length: 14
V gene: TRBV28
D gene: NA
CDR3 DNA: TGTGCCAGCAGCTCTCCAGGGATCGGTCAGCCCCAGCATTTT
CDR3 protein: CASSSPGIGQPQHF

J gene: TRBJ1-6
clone size: NA
CDR3 length: 16
V gene: TRBV6-1
D gene: TRBD1
CDR3 DNA: TGTGCCAGCAGTGGGATTCAGGGACAGGGTTATTCACCCCTCCACTTT
CDR3 protein: CASSGIQGQGYSPLHF

J gene: TRBJ2-1
clone size: NA
CDR3 length: 16
V gene: TRBV28
D gene: TRBD2
CDR3 DNA: TGTGCCAGCAGTTTAAGCGGGGGGGCTTTGGGTTCTCTGCAGTTCTTC
CDR3 protein: CASSLSGGALGSLQFF

J gene: TRBJ2-2
clone size: NA
CDR3 length: 13
V gene: TRBV10-1
D gene: TRBD2
CDR3 DNA: TGCGCCAGCAGCAGCGGGGACACCGGGGAGCTGTTTTTT
CDR3 protein: CASSSGDTGELFF

J gene: TRBJ2-7
clone size: NA
CDR3 length: 15
V gene: TRBV19
D gene: TRBD1
CDR3 DNA: TGTGCCAGTAGTGATCATCCGGGACAGGTCTACGAGCAGTACTTC
CDR3 protein: CASSDHPGQVYEQYF

J gene: TRBJ2-3
clone size: NA
CDR3 length: 14
V gene: TRBV4-1
D gene: NA
CDR3 DNA: TGCGCCAGCAGCCAAGAGGGGGCCGGATATACGCAGTATTTT
CDR3 protein: CASSQEGAGYTQYF

J gene: TRBJ1-3
clone size: once
CDR3 length: 17
V gene: TRBV9
D gene: NA
CDR3 DNA: TGTGCCAGCAGCGCCACTCCCAGGGCTCAGTCTGGAAACACCATATATTTT
CDR3 protein: CASSATPRAQSGNTIYF

J gene: TRBJ2-2
clone size: NA
CDR3 length: 18
V gene: TRBV5-4
D gene: NA
CDR3 DNA: TGTGCCAGCAGCTTCCGAGACCTGCACAGGGAGAACACCGGGGAGCTGTTTTTT
CDR3 protein: CASSFRDLHRENTGELFF

J gene: TRBJ2-6
clone size: NA
CDR3 length: 17
V gene: TRBV5-4
D gene: TRBD2
CDR3 DNA: TGTGCCAGCACCCGAGGGACTACCCTCTCTGGGGCCAACGTCCTGACTTTC
CDR3 protein: CASTRGTTLSGANVLTF

J gene: TRBJ1-2
clone size: NA
CDR3 length: 11
V gene: TRBV30
D gene: NA
CDR3 DNA: TGTGCCTGGAATGGACAGATTAACTACACCTTC
CDR3 protein: CAWNGQINYTF

J gene: TRBJ1-1
clone size: once
CDR3 length: 12
V gene: TRBV12-5
D gene: NA
CDR3 DNA: TGTGCTAGTGGGATAGGGACATCTGAAGCTTTCTTT
CDR3 protein: CASGIGTSEAFF

J gene: TRBJ2-5
clone size: NA
CDR3 length: 12
V gene: TRBV6-1
D gene: NA
CDR3 DNA: TGTGCCAGCAGTACTCATAAAGAGACCCAGTACTTC
CDR3 protein: CASSTHKETQYF

J gene: TRBJ2-1
clone size: NA
CDR3 length: 16
V gene: TRBV27
D gene: TRBD2
CDR3 DNA: TGTGCCAGCAGTTTATCGCCTAGCGGGGGGAGGGATGAGCAGTTCTTC
CDR3 protein: CASSLSPSGGRDEQFF

J gene: TRBJ1-1
clone size: NA
CDR3 length: 14
V gene: TRBV9
D gene: TRBD1
CDR3 DNA: TGTGCCAGCAGCCCGGGACAGGCGAACACTGAAGCTTTCTTT
CDR3 protein: CASSPGQANTEAFF

J gene: TRBJ1-4
clone size: NA
CDR3 length: 15
V gene: TRBV28
D gene: NA
CDR3 DNA: TGTGCCAGCAGTCCTCCCAGGGGAGTGTTTGAAAAACTGTTTTTT
CDR3 protein: CASSPPRGVFEKLFF